The rows below give T cell receptor beta chains drawn from one sample of a study of monozygotic twins with inflammatory bowel disease. For each CDR3 protein, TCRdb gives one entry from its re-call of the 5' RACE reads, without DNA. Its listing shows approximately 400,000 distinct CDR3 sequences. Material for sequencing was blood. Receptors were obtained from a human donor with ulcerative colitis or Crohn's disease, or a healthy co-twin of an affected twin (not recorded which). The CDR3 runs from the conserved cysteine through the conserved F or W.

j_gene | v_gene | len | CDR3aa
TRBJ1-2 | TRBV5-1 | 14 | CASSPRGQSYGYTF
TRBJ2-1 | TRBV4-3 | 19 | CASSQDHVVEGGPGNEQFF
TRBJ2-3 | TRBV10-2 | 15 | CASSEERGITDTQYF
TRBJ2-7 | TRBV20-1 | 15 | CSARAVAGLHYEQYF
TRBJ2-1 | TRBV21-1 | 12 | CASSLPCNEQFF
TRBJ2-7 | TRBV5-5 | 13 | CASSLDRIAEQYF
TRBJ1-1 | TRBV10-3 | 13 | CAIRLGQYTEAFF
TRBJ1-1 | TRBV7-2 | 14 | CASSRQGKNTEAFF
TRBJ1-2 | TRBV29-1 | 15 | CSVEGGSETYEGYTF
TRBJ1-2 | TRBV20-1 | 13 | CSARQTVSYGYTF
TRBJ2-3 | TRBV19 | 13 | CASSITSGDTQYF
TRBJ1-2 | TRBV19 | 16 | CASSTFLQGGGDGYTF
TRBJ2-5 | TRBV3-1 | 14 | CASSQAVGVQTQYF
TRBJ2-2 | TRBV12-3/TRBV12-4 | 15 | CASTRDRGKAGELFF
TRBJ1-6 | TRBV7-9 | 15 | CASSLGQGFNSPLHF
TRBJ2-5 | TRBV2 | 15 | CASSHPGTGQETQYF
TRBJ2-1 | TRBV11-1 | 18 | CASSSTMTSGGAVGEQFF
TRBJ2-7 | TRBV27 | 13 | CASSLGRGSEQYF
TRBJ1-2 | TRBV27 | 15 | CASSRDPNAHHGYTF
TRBJ1-1 | TRBV5-5 | 17 | CASSLAPGINIGTEAFF
TRBJ2-5 | TRBV9 | 15 | CASSVGLAGGETQYF